These 13 T cell receptor beta chains were sequenced from one sample in a study of cytomegalovirus exposure and HLA in healthy donors. PCR employed 60 Vbeta and 13 Jbeta primers. The table came from immunoSEQ multiplex PCR; TCRdb's copy has only in-frame clones and leaves some out. The sample includes about 65,000 clones, around 80% seen only once; the top ten take approximately 4.3%. Sequenced material: PBMCs. The receptor set was obtained from a young woman in good health and CMV-seronegative.

This clone was seen only a few times. The chain recombines TRBV29-1 with TRBJ1-1; 8 nucleotides line up with TRBD1. The germline gives CDR1 SQVTM, CDR2 ANQGSEA. There are 18 residues in the CDR3. Trimming cost V 7 bases and J 1 base; bases outside gene matches: 20. DNA of the CDR3: TGCAGCGCATCCCTTTTGGACAGGGTGGGAATTGGGAACACTGAAGCTTTCTTT. Translation: CSASLLDRVGIGNTEAFF. Variable domain in full (rest from reference TRBV29-1 and TRBJ1-1): SAVISQKPSRDICQRGTSLTIQCQVDSQVTMMFWYRQQPGQSLTLIATANQGSEATYESGFVIDKFPISRPNLTFSTLTVSNMSPEDSSIYLCSASLLDRVGIGNTEAFFGQGTRLTVV.

The CDR3 DNA sequence: TGCGCCAGCAGCTTGGGGGACAGGGCGAGTTCACCCCTCCACTTT. Protein product: CASSLGDRASSPLHF. The chain uses TRBV5-1 and TRBJ1-6; 9 bases line up with TRBD1. CDR1 and CDR2 from the germline V gene are SGHRS and YFSETQ. After removal of 0 bases from V and 9 bases from J, the junction contained 4 bases not matched to a gene. The CDR3 length is 15 residues.

V usage is TRBV25-1 and J usage is TRBJ2-5, with TRBD1 matching 9 bases. Germline V gives CDR1 MGHDK, CDR2 SYGVNS. This CDR3 is built from 14 residues. V lost 6 bases to trimming and J lost 3 bases; unmatched junction nucleotides: 5. The CDR3 DNA reads TGTGCCAGCAGCCTTCGACAGGGGGAAGAGACCCAGTACTTC. It yields the protein CASSLRQGEETQYF.

The chain recombines TRBV30 with TRBJ1-6; 7 bases fit TRBD1. This CDR3 contains 14 residues. V trimming: 6 bases; J trimming: 7 bases; junction bases outside the gene matches: 9. The germline gives CDR1 GTSNPN, CDR2 SVGIG (reference sequence). CDR3 bases: TGTGCCTGCAAGGGGGCAGGGGGGAATTCACCCCTCCACTTT. It translates to CACKGAGGNSPLHF. The full variable domain, its missing parts supplied by reference TRBV30 and TRBJ1-6, is SQTIHQWPATLVQPVGSPLSLECTVEGTSNPNLYWYRQAAGRGLQLLFYSVGIGQISSEVPQNLSASRPQDRQFILSSKKLLLSDSGFYLCACKGAGGNSPLHFGNGTRLTVT.

V gene TRBV25-1 combines with J gene TRBJ1-5, with D possibly TRBD1 on 6 matching bases. V lost 8 bases and J 7 bases, leaving 18 bases between the germline ends. Germline V gives CDR1 MGHDK, CDR2 SYGVNS. This CDR3 has 14 residues. The CDR3 DNA sequence: TGTGCCAGCTCAACCGGGACACACTTACAGCCCCAGCATTTT. Amino acids: CASSTGTHLQPQHF. The full variable domain, in which reference TRBV25-1 and TRBJ1-5 provide the parts outside the CDR3, is EADIYQTPRYLVIGTGKKITLECSQTMGHDKMYWYQQDPGMELHLIHYSYGVNSTEKGDLSSESTVSRIRTEHFPLTLESARPSHTSQYLCASSTGTHLQPQHFGDGTRLSIL.

This clone was counted a few times. The chain recombines TRBV7-8 with TRBJ2-7; 9 bases fit TRBD2. The germline CDR1 and CDR2 sequences are SGHVS and FQNEAQ. V lost 0 bases to trimming and J lost 2 bases; unmatched junction nucleotides: 17. The CDR3 runs 20 residues. This CDR3 reads CASSLAQGTSWSRGAYEQYF. The CDR3 region has the DNA TGTGCCAGCAGCTTAGCGCAGGGGACTAGCTGGAGCCGAGGCGCCTACGAGCAGTACTTC.

The rearrangement joins TRBV30 to TRBJ2-5; TRBD1 is a possible D gene (5 bases). CDR1 GTSNPN and CDR2 SVGIG come from the germline V gene (reference sequence). This CDR3 has 14 residues. V gave up 0 bases and J gave up 4 bases, with 12 bases separating them. In DNA, the CDR3 is TGTGCCTGGAGTGTAGTAACAGGTAGAGAGACCCAGTACTTC. Encoded protein: CAWSVVTGRETQYF.

The V and J genes are TRBV2 and TRBJ2-7; 9 bases line up with TRBD2. CDR3 length: 16 residues. Germline CDR1 SNHLY, CDR2 FYNNEI. The J segment lost 0 bases and the V segment lost 3 bases, leaving 6 bases of the junction unmatched. The CDR3 DNA reads TGTGCCAGCAGTGAGAAGCTAGCGGGGTCCTCCTACGAGCAGTACTTC. Its protein is CASSEKLAGSSYEQYF.

This chain connects TRBV7-2 to TRBJ1-5; no clear D. This CDR3 is built from 12 residues. The V gene lost 1 base and the J gene lost 5 bases, with 3 bases spanning the gap. Germline lookup yields CDR1 SGHTA and CDR2 FQGNSA. The CDR3 protein is CASSLGDQPQHF. CDR3 nucleotides: TGTGCCAGCAGCTTAGGAGATCAGCCCCAGCATTTT.

The V and J genes are TRBV6-6 and TRBJ1-5, with D maybe TRBD1 (5 bases). V lost 6 bases and J 7 bases, leaving 16 bases between the germline ends. This CDR3 has 14 residues. The germline gives CDR1 MNHNY, CDR2 SVGAGI (reference sequence). The CDR3 is CASRYLGGKQPQHF. Here the CDR3 DNA reads TGTGCCAGCAGATACCTGGGGGGAAAGCAGCCCCAGCATTTT.

The chain combines TRBV30 with TRBJ2-7; tentative D call: TRBD2 (5 bases). There are 14 residues in the CDR3. V was clipped by 7 bases and J by 0 bases, with 16 bases between them. Germline CDR1 and CDR2: GTSNPN and SVGIG (reference sequence). CDR3 DNA sequence: TGTGCCTCTTCCGGGCCGGGGAACTCCTACGAGCAGTACTTC. Translating it yields CASSGPGNSYEQYF.

This chain uses TRBV28 with TRBJ1-5, with TRBD1 as a possible D gene (5 bases). V was clipped by 6 bases and J by 3 bases, with 12 bases between them. The CDR3 covers 14 residues. Looked up from germline, CDR1 is MDHEN and CDR2 is SYDVKM. The CDR3 bases are TGTGCCAGCAGCCATGGGGGGTTCAATCAGCCCCAGCATTTT. Protein sequence: CASSHGGFNQPQHF. Filled out from reference TRBV28 and TRBJ1-5, the complete variable domain reads DVKVTQSSRYLVKRTGEKVFLECVQDMDHENMFWYRQDPGLGLRLIYFSYDVKMKEKGDIPEGYSVSREKKERFSLILESASTNQTSMYLCASSHGGFNQPQHFGDGTRLSIL.

This clone was seen a single time. The chain employs TRBV14 and TRBJ1-1; no definite D call. V was shortened by 6 bases and J by 2 bases, with 13 bases between the two germline ends. This CDR3 has 14 residues. Germline lookup yields CDR1 SGHDN and CDR2 FVKESK. CDR3 region: CASRRRTINTEAFF. DNA of the CDR3: TGTGCCAGCAGACGCAGGACTATCAACACTGAAGCTTTCTTT.